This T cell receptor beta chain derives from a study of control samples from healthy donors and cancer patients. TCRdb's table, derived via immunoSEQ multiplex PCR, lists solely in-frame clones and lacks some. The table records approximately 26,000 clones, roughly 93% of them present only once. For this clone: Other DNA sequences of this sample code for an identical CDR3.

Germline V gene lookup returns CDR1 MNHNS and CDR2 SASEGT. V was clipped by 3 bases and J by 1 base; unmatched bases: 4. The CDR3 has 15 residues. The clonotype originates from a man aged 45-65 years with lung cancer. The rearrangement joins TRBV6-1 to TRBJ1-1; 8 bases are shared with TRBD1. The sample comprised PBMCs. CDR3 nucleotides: TGTGCCAGCAGTGATTCGACAGGGGCGAACACTGAAGCTTTCTTT. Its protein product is CASSDSTGANTEAFF.